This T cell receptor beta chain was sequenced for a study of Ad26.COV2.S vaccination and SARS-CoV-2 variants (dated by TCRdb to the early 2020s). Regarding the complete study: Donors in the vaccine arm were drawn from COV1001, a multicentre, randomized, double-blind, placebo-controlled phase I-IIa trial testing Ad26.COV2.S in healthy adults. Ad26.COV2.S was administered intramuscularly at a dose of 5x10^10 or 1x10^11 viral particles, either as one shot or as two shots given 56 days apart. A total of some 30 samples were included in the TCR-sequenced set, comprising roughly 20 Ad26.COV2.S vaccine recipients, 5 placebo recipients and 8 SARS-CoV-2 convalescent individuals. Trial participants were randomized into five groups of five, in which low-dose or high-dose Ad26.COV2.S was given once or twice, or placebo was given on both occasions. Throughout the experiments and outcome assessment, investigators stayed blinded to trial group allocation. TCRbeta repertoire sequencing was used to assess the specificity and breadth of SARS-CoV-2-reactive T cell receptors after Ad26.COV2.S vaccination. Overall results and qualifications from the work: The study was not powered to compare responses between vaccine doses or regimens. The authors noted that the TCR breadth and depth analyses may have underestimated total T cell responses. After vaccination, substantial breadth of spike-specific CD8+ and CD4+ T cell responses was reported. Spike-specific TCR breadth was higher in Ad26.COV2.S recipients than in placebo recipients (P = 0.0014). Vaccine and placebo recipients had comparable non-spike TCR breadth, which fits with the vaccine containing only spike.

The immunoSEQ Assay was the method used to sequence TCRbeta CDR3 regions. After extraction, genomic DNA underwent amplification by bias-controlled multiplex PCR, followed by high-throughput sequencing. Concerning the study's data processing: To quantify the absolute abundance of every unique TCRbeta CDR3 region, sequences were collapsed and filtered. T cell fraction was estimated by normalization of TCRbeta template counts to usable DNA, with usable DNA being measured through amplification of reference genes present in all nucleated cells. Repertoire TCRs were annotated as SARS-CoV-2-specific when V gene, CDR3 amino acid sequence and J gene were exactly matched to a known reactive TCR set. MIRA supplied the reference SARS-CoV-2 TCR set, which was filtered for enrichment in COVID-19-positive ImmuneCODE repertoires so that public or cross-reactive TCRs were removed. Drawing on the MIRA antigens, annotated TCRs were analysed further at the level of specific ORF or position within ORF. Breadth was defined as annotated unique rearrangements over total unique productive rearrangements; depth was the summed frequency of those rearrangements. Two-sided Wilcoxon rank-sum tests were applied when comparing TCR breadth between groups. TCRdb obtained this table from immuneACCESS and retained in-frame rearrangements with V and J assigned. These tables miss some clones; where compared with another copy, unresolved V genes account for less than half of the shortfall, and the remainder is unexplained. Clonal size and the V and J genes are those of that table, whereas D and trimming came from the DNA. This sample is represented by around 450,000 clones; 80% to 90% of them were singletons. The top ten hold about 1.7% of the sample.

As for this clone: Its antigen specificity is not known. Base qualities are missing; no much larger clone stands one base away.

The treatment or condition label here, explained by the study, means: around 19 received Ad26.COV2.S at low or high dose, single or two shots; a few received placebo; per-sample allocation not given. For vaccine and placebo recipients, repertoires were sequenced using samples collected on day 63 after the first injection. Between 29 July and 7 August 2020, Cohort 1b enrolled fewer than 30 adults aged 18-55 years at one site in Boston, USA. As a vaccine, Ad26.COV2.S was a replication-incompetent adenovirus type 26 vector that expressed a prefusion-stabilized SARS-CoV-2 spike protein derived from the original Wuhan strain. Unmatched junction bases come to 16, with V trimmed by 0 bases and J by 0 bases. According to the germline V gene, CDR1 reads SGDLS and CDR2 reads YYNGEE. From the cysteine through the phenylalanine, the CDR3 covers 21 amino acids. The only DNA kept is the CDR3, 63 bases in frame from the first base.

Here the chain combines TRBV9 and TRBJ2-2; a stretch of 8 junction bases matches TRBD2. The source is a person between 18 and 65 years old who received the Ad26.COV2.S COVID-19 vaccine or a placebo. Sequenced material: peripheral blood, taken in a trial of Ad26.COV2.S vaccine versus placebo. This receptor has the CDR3 CASSVAGRGGTGVANTGELFF. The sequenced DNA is TGTGCCAGCAGCGTAGCCGGACGGGGGGGCACTGGTGTCGCGAACACCGGGGAGCTGTTTTTT.